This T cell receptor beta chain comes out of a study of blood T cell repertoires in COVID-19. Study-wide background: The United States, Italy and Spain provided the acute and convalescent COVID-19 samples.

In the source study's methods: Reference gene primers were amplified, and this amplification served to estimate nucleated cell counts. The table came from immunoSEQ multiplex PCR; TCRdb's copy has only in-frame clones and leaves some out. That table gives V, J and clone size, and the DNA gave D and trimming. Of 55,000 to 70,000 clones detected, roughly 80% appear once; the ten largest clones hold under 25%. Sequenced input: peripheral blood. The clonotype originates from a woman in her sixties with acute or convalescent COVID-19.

The CDR3 reads CASSLTGNNAFF. The CDR3 DNA follows: TGCGCCAGCAGCTTGACGGGGAACAACGCTTTCTTT. The V and J genes are TRBV5-1 and TRBJ1-1; D is ambiguous. The V gene's germline CDR1 is SGHRS and CDR2 YFSETQ. V dropped 1 base and J dropped 11 bases, with 12 bases sitting between them. The CDR3 spans 12 residues.